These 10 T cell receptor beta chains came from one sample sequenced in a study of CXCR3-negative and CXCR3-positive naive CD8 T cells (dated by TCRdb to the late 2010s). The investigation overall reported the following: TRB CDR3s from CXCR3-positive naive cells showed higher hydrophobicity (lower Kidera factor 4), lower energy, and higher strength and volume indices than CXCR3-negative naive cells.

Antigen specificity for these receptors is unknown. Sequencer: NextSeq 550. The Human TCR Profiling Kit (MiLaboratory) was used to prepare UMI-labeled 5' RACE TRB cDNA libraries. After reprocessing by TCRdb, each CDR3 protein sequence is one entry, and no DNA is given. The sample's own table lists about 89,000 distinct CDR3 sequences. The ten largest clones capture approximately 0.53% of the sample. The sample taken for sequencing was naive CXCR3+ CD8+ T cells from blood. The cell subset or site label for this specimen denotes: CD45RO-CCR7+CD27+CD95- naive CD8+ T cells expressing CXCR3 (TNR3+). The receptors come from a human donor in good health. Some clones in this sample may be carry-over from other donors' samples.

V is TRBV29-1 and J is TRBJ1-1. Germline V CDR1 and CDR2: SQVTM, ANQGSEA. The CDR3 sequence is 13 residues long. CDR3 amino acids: CSVEKSVNTEAFF.

The CDR3 reads CASSFDSSTDTQYF. This rearrangement joins TRBV5-1 to TRBJ2-3; TCRdb calls TRBD1, which cannot be checked without DNA. The CDR3 consists of 14 residues. Germline lookup yields CDR1 SGHRS and CDR2 YFSETQ.

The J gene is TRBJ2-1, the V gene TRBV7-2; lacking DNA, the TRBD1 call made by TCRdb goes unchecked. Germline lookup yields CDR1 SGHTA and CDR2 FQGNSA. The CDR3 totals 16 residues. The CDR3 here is CASSSPRNRGYNEQFF. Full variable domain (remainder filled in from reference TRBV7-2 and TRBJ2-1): GAGVSQSPSNKVTEKGKDVELRCDPISGHTALYWYRQSLGQGLEFLIYFQGNSAPDKSGLPSDRFSAERTGGSVSTLTIQRTQQEDSAVYLCASSSPRNRGYNEQFFGPGTRLTVL.

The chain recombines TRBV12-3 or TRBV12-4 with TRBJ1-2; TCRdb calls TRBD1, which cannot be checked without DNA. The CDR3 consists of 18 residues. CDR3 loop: CASSFRQGVNREGDGYTF.

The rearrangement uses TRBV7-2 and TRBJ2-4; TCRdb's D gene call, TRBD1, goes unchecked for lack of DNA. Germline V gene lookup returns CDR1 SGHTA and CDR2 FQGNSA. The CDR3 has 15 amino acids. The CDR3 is CASSSFSRGQNIQYF.

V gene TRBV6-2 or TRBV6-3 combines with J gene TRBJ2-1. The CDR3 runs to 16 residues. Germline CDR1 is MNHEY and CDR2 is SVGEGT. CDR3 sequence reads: CASSYSILAGHNEQFF.

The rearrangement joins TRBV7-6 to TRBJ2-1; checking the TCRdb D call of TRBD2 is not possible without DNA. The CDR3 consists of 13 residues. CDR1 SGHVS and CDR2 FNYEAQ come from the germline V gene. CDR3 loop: CASSPTSHGEQFF. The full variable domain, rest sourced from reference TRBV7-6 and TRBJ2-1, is GAGVSQSPRYKVTKRGQDVALRCDPISGHVSLYWYRQALGQGPEFLTYFNYEAQQDKSGLPNDRFSAERPEGSISTLTIQRTEQRDSAMYRCASSPTSHGEQFFGPGTRLTVL.

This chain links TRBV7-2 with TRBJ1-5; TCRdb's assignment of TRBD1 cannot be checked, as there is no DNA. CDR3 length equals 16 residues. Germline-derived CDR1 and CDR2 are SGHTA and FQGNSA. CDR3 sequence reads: CASSWGSWRINQPQHF.

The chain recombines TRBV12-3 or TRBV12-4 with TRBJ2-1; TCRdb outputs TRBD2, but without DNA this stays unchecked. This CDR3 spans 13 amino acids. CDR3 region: CASQGLARNEQFF.

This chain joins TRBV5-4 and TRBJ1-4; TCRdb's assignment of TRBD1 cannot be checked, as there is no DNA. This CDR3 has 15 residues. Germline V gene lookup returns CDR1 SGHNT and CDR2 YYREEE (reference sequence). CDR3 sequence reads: CASSLQGVANEKLFF.